This TCR beta chain emerged from a study of shared clonotypes between healthy human individuals. The table came from immunoSEQ multiplex PCR; TCRdb's copy has only in-frame clones and leaves some out. The table shows roughly 2,300,000 clones, with 85% to 95% occurring only once. Looked up from germline, CDR1 is SEHNR and CDR2 is FQNEAQ (reference sequence). Trimming stripped 5 bases from V and 6 bases from J, with 17 bases between. The CDR3 consists of 14 residues. Sequencing used naive CD4+ T cells from PBMCs. Subset given: CD45RA+ positively selected. The V and J genes are TRBV7-9 and TRBJ2-7, with D possibly matching TRBD1 (6 bases). The sequence derives from a young man in good health. Some clones in this sample may be carry-over from other donors' samples. CDR3 region: CASSRGQPIAEQYF. CDR3 DNA sequence: TGTGCCAGCAGCCGAGGACAGCCTATCGCCGAGCAGTACTTC. The full variable domain, completed using reference TRBV7-9 and TRBJ2-7, is DTGVSQNPRHKITKRGQNVTFRCDPISEHNRLYWYRQTLGQGPEFLTYFQNEAQLEKSRLLSDRFSAERPKGSFSTLEIQRTEQGDSAMYLCASSRGQPIAEQYFGPGTRLTVT.